A single sample is the source of the 20 T cell receptor beta chains below, sequenced in a study of metastatic and nonmetastatic thyroid tumors. MiXCR was used by TCRdb to re-call the PCR reads. The sample contains around 5,900 clones, more than 30% of which appear only once. Thyroid surgery had not been preceded by any treatment in any patient. The sequenced material came from adjacent normal tissue. The receptors were gathered from a male donor with papillary thyroid cancer or a benign thyroid nodule (not recorded which). Some clones in this sample may be carry-over from other donors' samples.

Details on this clone: Its ends do not fully match the called genes, so a read error is possible. V gene TRBV10-3 combines with J gene TRBJ1-6; no definite D call. CDR1 is ENHRY and CDR2 is SYGVKD in the germline V gene. CDR3 length: 15 amino acids. The CDR3 reads CATSAGKAYNSPLNF. The CDR3 DNA is TGTGCCACCAGTGCTGGGAAAGCTTATAATTCACCCCTCAACTTT.

This rearrangement joins TRBV19 to TRBJ1-1; D gene unclear. CDR1 is LNHDA, CDR2 SQIVND, per germline (reference sequence). V was trimmed by 3 bases and J by 1 base, leaving 6 bases between them. The length of the CDR3 is 13 residues. The CDR3 DNA follows: TGTGCCAGTAGTATGAGGGAGAACACTGAAGCTTTCTTT. This codes for CASSMRENTEAFF.

V and J are TRBV13 and TRBJ2-2; no reliable D call. The CDR3 contains 15 residues. V dropped 1 base and J dropped 4 bases, with 10 bases sitting between them. CDR1 PRHDT and CDR2 FYEKMQ come from the germline V gene (reference sequence). CDR3 nucleotides: TGTGCCAGCAGCTTAGTATCACACGCCACCGGGGAGCTGTTTTTT. Translating gives CASSLVSHATGELFF. The variable domain in full, completed from reference TRBV13 and TRBJ2-2, reads AAGVIQSPRHLIKEKRETATLKCYPIPRHDTVYWYQQGPGQDPQFLISFYEKMQSDKGSIPDRFSAQQFSDYHSELNMSSLELGDSALYFCASSLVSHATGELFFGEGSRLTVL.

This chain uses TRBV20-1 with TRBJ1-1; D is possibly TRBD1 (5 bases). The V and J ends lost 3 bases and 0 bases respectively, with 14 bases between them. Germline V gene data show CDR1 as DFQATT and CDR2 as SNEGSKA (reference sequence). The CDR3 consists of 15 residues. In DNA form, the CDR3 reads TGCAGTGCTAGTAGCCTACAGGAATTGAACACTGAAGCTTTCTTT. This translates into CSASSLQELNTEAFF.

The chain couples TRBV6-1 to TRBJ1-1; 7 bases agree with TRBD1. The CDR3 runs 15 residues. Trimming took 7 bases from V and 2 from J; bases not matched to a gene: 10. CDR1 and CDR2 (germline): MNHNS, SASEGT. Written as DNA, the CDR3 is TGTGCCAGCATGGACCCCGGGACAGCCAACACTGAAGCTTTCTTT. It encodes CASMDPGTANTEAFF.

The V gene is TRBV7-7, the J gene TRBJ1-1; D is perhaps TRBD1 (5 bases). CDR3 length: 16 amino acids. Germline CDR1 and CDR2: SSHAT and FNYEAQ (reference sequence). V was cut by 5 bases and J by 4 bases, with 20 bases left in between. The chain's CDR3 is CASSPLAGRVGTEAFF. DNA of the CDR3: TGTGCCAGCAGCCCTCTGGCAGGGAGAGTAGGCACTGAAGCTTTCTTT.

The chain joins TRBV6-2 or TRBV6-3 to TRBJ1-5, with no clear D. Looked up from germline, CDR1 is MNHEY and CDR2 is SVGEGT. CDR3 length: 17 residues. V was cut by 3 bases and J by 0 bases, with 15 bases left in between. CDR3 residues: CASSYLGGDYSNQPQHF. The CDR3 DNA sequence: TGTGCCAGCAGTTATTTAGGAGGAGATTATAGCAATCAGCCCCAGCATTTT.

The rearrangement links TRBV5-1 to TRBJ2-7; a possible D gene is TRBD1 (5 bases). Trimming took 4 bases from V and 3 from J, leaving 17 bases between them. Germline V lookup: CDR1 SGHRS, CDR2 YFSETQ. This CDR3 comprises 15 residues. In DNA form, the CDR3 reads TGCGCCAGCAGCCCGGTTCAGGGAAGAGACTACGAGCAGTACTTC. It yields the protein CASSPVQGRDYEQYF.

The chain links TRBV20-1 to TRBJ2-7; 8 bases fit TRBD2. Germline lookup yields CDR1 DFQATT and CDR2 SNEGSKA (reference sequence). With V trimmed by 3 bases and J by 6 bases, 7 bases remained unmatched. The CDR3 has 13 residues. The chain's CDR3 is CSASGAGGTEQYF. The CDR3 nucleotides read TGCAGTGCTAGTGGTGCGGGAGGCACCGAGCAGTACTTC.

The table lists this clone with a few counts. V gene TRBV27 combines with J gene TRBJ1-5, with D unclear. The V end was cut by 0 bases, the J end by 7 bases, with 7 bases between. From germline, CDR1 is MNHEY and CDR2 SMNVEV (reference sequence). CDR3 size: 13 residues. The CDR3 coding sequence is TGTGCCAGCAGTTTATCGAATAGCCAGCCCCAGCATTTT. The encoded protein is CASSLSNSQPQHF.

This chain uses TRBV5-1 with TRBJ1-6; the D gene is possibly TRBD1 (6 bases). This CDR3 spans 15 amino acids. The ends were cut back, 3 bases at V and 7 bases at J, with 14 bases in the middle. Germline lookup yields CDR1 SGHRS and CDR2 YFSETQ. The CDR3 nucleotides are TGCGCCAGCAGCTCACCGGGACAACGAAATTCACCCCTCCACTTT. Its protein is CASSSPGQRNSPLHF.

The chain is built from TRBV16 and TRBJ2-7; 11 bases match TRBD1. This CDR3 is built from 13 residues. V was pared by 4 bases and J by 5 bases, with 1 base of the junction left unmatched. Germline loops: CDR1 KGHSY, CDR2 FQNENV. The CDR3 region is CASSRDRGDEQYF. The DNA of the CDR3 is TGTGCCAGCAGCCGGGACAGGGGGGACGAGCAGTACTTC.

This clone showed up just a few times. V usage is TRBV2 and J usage is TRBJ2-3; unclear D gene. Trimming took off 2 bases at V and 5 bases at J, with 11 bases between the two ends. CDR1 is SNHLY, CDR2 FYNNEI, per germline. The CDR3 consists of 14 residues. The DNA for the CDR3 is TGTGCCAGCAGTGAAACGGCGGATGGAGATACGCAGTATTTT. Residues: CASSETADGDTQYF.

Details on this clone: The conserved phenylalanine or tryptophan is not found at the CDR3 terminus, so this likely reflects a read error. The genes are TRBV11-3 and TRBJ1-6; D remains unclear. Looked up from germline, CDR1 is SGHNT and CDR2 is YENEEA. This CDR3 is built from 14 residues. CDR3 nucleotide sequence: TGTGCCAGCAGCTTCCAAGGGATAAATTCATCCCTCCACTCT. It translates to CASSFQGINSSLHS.

The chain employs TRBV20-1 and TRBJ2-1; the D is unclear. The V and J ends lost 7 bases and 7 bases respectively, with 29 bases between them. The CDR3 totals 17 residues. Germline-derived CDR1 and CDR2 are DFQATT and SNEGSKA (reference sequence). CDR3 in amino acids: CSGGMTLDAANGNEQFF. The CDR3 nucleotides are TGCAGTGGGGGAATGACTTTGGACGCAGCTAACGGTAATGAGCAGTTCTTC.

This clone has just a few counts. The J gene is TRBJ1-5, the V gene TRBV12-3 or TRBV12-4; TRBD1 matches at 8 bases. With V trimmed by 3 bases and J by 5 bases, 3 bases remained unmatched. CDR3 size: 14 residues. CDR3 DNA: TGTGCCAGCAGTTTGGGACAGGTTCATCAGCCCCAGCATTTT. It encodes CASSLGQVHQPQHF.

The V call is TRBV11-1, the J call TRBJ2-1; 8 bases map to TRBD2. The junction had 4 bases not matched to a gene; V was cut back by 1 base and J by 2 bases. This CDR3 contains 16 residues. Germline V lookup: CDR1 SGHAT, CDR2 FQDESV (reference sequence). The CDR3 is CASSLGYGRAYNEQFF. Here the CDR3 DNA reads TGTGCCAGCAGCTTAGGATACGGGAGGGCCTACAATGAGCAGTTCTTC.

The chain uses TRBV28 and TRBJ2-7, with D unresolved. The CDR3 totals 13 residues. The V gene's germline CDR1 is MDHEN and CDR2 SYDVKM. Trimming removed 4 bases from V and 1 base from J, with 8 bases in between. The CDR3 reads CASSYTGSYEQYF. The CDR3 region has the DNA TGTGCCAGCAGTTATACCGGATCCTACGAGCAGTACTTC.

The chain has TRBV19 and TRBJ1-3, with D perhaps TRBD1 (5 bases). The CDR3 contains 13 residues. Trimming pared 7 bases from V and 4 bases from J, leaving 11 bases between. From germline, CDR1 is LNHDA and CDR2 SQIVND (reference sequence). The CDR3 nucleotides read TGTGCCAGTAATAAGGGGCAAGGAAACACCATATATTTT. Its protein product is CASNKGQGNTIYF.

This clone was seen a few times. The chain links TRBV11-1 to TRBJ2-4; D ambiguous. CDR1 is SGHAT and CDR2 is FQDESV in the germline V gene (reference sequence). The CDR3 spans 13 residues. The V end was cut by 2 bases, the J end by 5 bases, with 7 bases between. DNA for the CDR3: TGTGCCAGCAGCTTAAACCGGGAAAACATTCAGTACTTC. This encodes CASSLNRENIQYF.